A single sample gave rise to the 21 T cell receptor beta chains below, sequenced in a study of T cells in localized non-small cell lung cancer. The data were produced by immunoSEQ multiplex PCR, yet TCRdb's version contains in-frame clones alone and is incomplete. The sample lists around 33,000 clones, 80% to 95% seen once, with about 1.9% in the top ten. The sample here was peripheral blood, taken before any cancer treatment. The receptors come from a female donor older than 55 with stage I lung adenocarcinoma.

The chain uses TRBV29-1 and TRBJ1-2; no definite D call. This CDR3 is built from 10 residues. Trimming cost V 6 bases and J 4 bases, with 6 bases left between them. The V gene's germline CDR1 is SQVTM and CDR2 ANQGSEA. The CDR3 nucleotides read TGCAGCGTGGACGTCTATGGCTACACCTTC. It yields the protein CSVDVYGYTF.

This clone showed up just a few times. This chain connects TRBV6-1 to TRBJ1-2; D is perhaps TRBD1 (6 bases). The CDR3 loop spans 18 amino acids. V lost 0 bases and J 2 bases, leaving 19 bases between the germline ends. Germline V gene lookup returns CDR1 MNHNS and CDR2 SASEGT. The CDR3 loop reads CASSEAPTGGMKNYGYTF. CDR3 bases: TGTGCCAGCAGTGAAGCCCCGACAGGAGGTATGAAGAACTATGGCTACACCTTC.

J is TRBJ2-1 and V is TRBV11-2, with 7 bases fitting TRBD1. The CDR3 contains 16 residues. After removal of 3 bases from V and 0 bases from J, the junction contained 5 bases not matched to a gene. Germline CDR1 reads SGHAT; CDR2 reads FQNNGV. CDR3 residues: CASSFLTGLSYNEQFF. In nucleotides, the CDR3 is TGTGCCAGCAGCTTCCTGACAGGGCTCTCCTACAATGAGCAGTTCTTC.

The chain is built from TRBV30 and TRBJ1-2, with TRBD1 matching over 11 bases. CDR3 size: 19 residues. Losses at the gene ends were 2 bases for V and 7 bases for J; bases not matched to a gene: 21. CDR1 and CDR2 (germline): GTSNPN, SVGIG (reference sequence). The CDR3 reads CAWSPPLPRFRDRGSGYTF. The CDR3 DNA follows: TGTGCCTGGAGTCCCCCCCTACCTCGGTTTAGGGACAGGGGGTCTGGCTACACCTTC.

The chain employs TRBV28 and TRBJ2-7; D unclear. CDR1 is MDHEN and CDR2 is SYDVKM in the germline V gene. V lost 3 bases and J 4 bases, leaving 7 bases between the germline ends. The CDR3 consists of 12 residues. CDR3 amino acids: CASSFGRYEQYF. In DNA form, the CDR3 reads TGTGCCAGCAGTTTCGGCCGGTACGAGCAGTACTTC. Looking up the rest from reference TRBV28 and TRBJ2-7 gives the full variable domain: DVKVTQSSRYLVKRTGEKVFLECVQDMDHENMFWYRQDPGLGLRLIYFSYDVKMKEKGDIPEGYSVSREKKERFSLILESASTNQTSMYLCASSFGRYEQYFGPGTRLTVT.

This clone was detected once. V usage is TRBV6-1 and J usage is TRBJ2-2, with a tentative D call TRBD2 (5 bases). The CDR3 length is 13 residues. The V and J ends lost 7 bases and 2 bases respectively, with 8 bases between them. Germline-derived CDR1 and CDR2 are MNHNS and SASEGT. The CDR3 sequence: CASTEVNTGELFF. As DNA, the CDR3 is TGTGCCAGCACGGAGGTAAACACCGGGGAGCTGTTTTTT.

CDR3 protein: CASSELDTTGQETQYF. Written as DNA, the CDR3 is TGTGCCAGCAGTGAACTGGATACGACAGGCCAAGAGACCCAGTACTTC. The J gene is TRBJ2-5, the V gene TRBV25-1; the D gene is possibly TRBD1 (6 bases). Trimming cost V 2 bases and J 1 base, with 14 bases left between them. This CDR3 region has 16 residues. Per the germline V gene, CDR1 is MGHDK and CDR2 is SYGVNS.

V and J are TRBV5-1 and TRBJ1-1; 7 bases fit TRBD1. This CDR3 is 14 amino acids long. From germline, CDR1 is SGHRS and CDR2 YFSETQ. V dropped 4 bases and J dropped 0; count of bases not matched to a gene: 3. The DNA for the CDR3 is TGCGCCAGCAGCGAGGGGACAGTGAACACTGAAGCTTTCTTT. It codes for CASSEGTVNTEAFF.

This rearrangement joins TRBV19 to TRBJ1-2; D perhaps matches TRBD1 (5 bases). V was clipped by 3 bases and J by 6 bases, with 11 bases between them. CDR1 is LNHDA and CDR2 is SQIVND in the germline V gene (reference sequence). This CDR3 spans 13 amino acids. CDR3 coding DNA: TGTGCCAGTAGTATCCGCGGGGGTGATGGCTACACCTTC. Encoded protein: CASSIRGGDGYTF.

As regards this clone: Different DNA sequences within this sample yield the same CDR3. V and J are TRBV29-1 and TRBJ1-1; TRBD1 is a possible D gene (5 bases). CDR1 is SQVTM and CDR2 is ANQGSEA in the germline V gene. The CDR3 runs to 13 residues. Trimming removed 0 bases at V and 1 base at J, with 6 bases between. The CDR3 spells CSVEEGANTEAFF. DNA of the CDR3: TGCAGCGTTGAAGAAGGGGCGAACACTGAAGCTTTCTTT.

This clone was detected only once. V gene TRBV5-8 combines with J gene TRBJ2-5, with a tentative D call TRBD2 (7 bases). Trimming shortened V by 4 bases and J by 4 bases, and 17 bases separated the two germline ends. Germline assignment: CDR1 SGHTS and CDR2 YDEGEE. The CDR3 is 15 residues long. The CDR3 coding sequence is TGTGCCAGCAGCCGCCCCGCGGGGGCCGGAGAGACCCAGTACTTC. This gives the protein CASSRPAGAGETQYF.

The CDR3 is CASLNRGLLNSPLHF. DNA of the CDR3: TGTGCCAGCTTAAACAGGGGCCTCCTTAATTCACCCCTCCACTTT. This chain links TRBV28 with TRBJ1-6, with 7 bases that match TRBD1. Germline loops: CDR1 MDHEN, CDR2 SYDVKM. J lost 6 bases, V lost 8 bases, and 10 bases had no gene match. The CDR3 loop spans 15 amino acids.

V and J are TRBV5-1 and TRBJ2-3, with a tentative D call TRBD1 (5 bases). V was clipped by 3 bases and J by 0 bases, with 11 bases between them. The CDR3 is made up of 15 amino acids. CDR1 is SGHRS, CDR2 YFSETQ, per germline. This CDR3 is CASSSNGQSTDTQYF. The CDR3 nucleotides are TGCGCCAGCAGCTCAAACGGACAAAGCACAGATACGCAGTATTTT.

The V call is TRBV2, the J call TRBJ2-3; D is undetermined. The germline V and J ends were trimmed by 1 base and 4 bases, with 12 bases remaining between them. The CDR3 has 15 amino acids. Germline V gene sequence: CDR1 SNHLY, CDR2 FYNNEI. CDR3 in DNA: TGTGCCAGCAGTGAAGGCAGGTCTGTCGCAGATACGCAGTATTTT. This codes for CASSEGRSVADTQYF.

This clone was recorded a few times. The V and J genes are TRBV11-3 and TRBJ2-5, with TRBD2 matching over 8 bases. CDR3 length equals 17 residues. CDR1 SGHNT and CDR2 YENEEA come from the germline V gene. The J segment lost 5 bases and the V segment lost 5 bases, leaving 16 bases of the junction unmatched. This chain's CDR3 is CASSPTIPGLGTETQYF. CDR3 coding DNA: TGTGCCAGCAGCCCAACGATACCGGGACTAGGCACGGAGACCCAGTACTTC.

The chain has TRBV6-5 and TRBJ1-5, with D unresolved. V was pared by 7 bases and J by 4 bases, with 17 bases between. The germline V gene encodes CDR1 MNHEY and CDR2 SVGAGI. The CDR3 totals 15 residues. The CDR3 DNA reads TGTGCCAGCAACCCCACACGGGTTTCTAATCAGCCCCAGCATTTT. As protein: CASNPTRVSNQPQHF.

The V and J genes are TRBV30 and TRBJ2-1; a weak D match, TRBD1 (5 bases). The CDR3 length is 15 residues. V dropped 2 bases and J dropped 3 bases, with 14 bases sitting between them. Germline V gene sequence: CDR1 GTSNPN, CDR2 SVGIG (reference sequence). CDR3: CAWSLGQVDYNEQFF. CDR3 DNA sequence: TGTGCCTGGAGTTTGGGGCAAGTTGACTACAATGAGCAGTTCTTC.

The chain is built from TRBV2 and TRBJ1-6; D perhaps matches TRBD1 (5 bases). The germline V gene encodes CDR1 SNHLY and CDR2 FYNNEI. CDR3 length: 12 amino acids. Deletions cut 5 bases from V and 10 bases from J, with 9 bases between. The CDR3 spells CASSKGLSPLHF. Written as DNA, the CDR3 is TGTGCCAGCAGTAAGGGGTTATCACCCCTCCACTTT.

The chain employs TRBV29-1 and TRBJ2-1, with D tentatively TRBD1 or TRBD2 (5 bases each). V was cut by 6 bases and J by 5 bases, with 11 bases left in between. This CDR3 has 12 residues. Germline V lookup: CDR1 SQVTM, CDR2 ANQGSEA. The CDR3 here is CSVPGANNEQFF. In nucleotides, the CDR3 is TGCAGCGTCCCCGGGGCGAACAATGAGCAGTTCTTC.

This clone came up a few times. This chain connects TRBV4-2 to TRBJ2-7; D not certain. Looked up from germline, CDR1 is LGHNA and CDR2 is YNFKEQ. The CDR3 length is 15 residues. Trimming left V 0 bases short and J 4 bases short, with 13 bases between. DNA for the CDR3: TGTGCCAGCAGCCAAGAAGAGGAACGGGTTTACGAGCAGTACTTC. This codes for CASSQEEERVYEQYF.

V gene TRBV15 combines with J gene TRBJ2-7; tentative D call: TRBD1 (5 bases). CDR1 and CDR2 from the germline V gene are LNHNV and YYDKDF (reference sequence). This CDR3 is built from 13 residues. The germline V and J ends were trimmed by 3 bases and 2 bases, with 8 bases remaining between them. Here the CDR3 DNA reads TGTGCCACCAGCAGGGCGGACACCTACGAGCAGTACTTC. It is translated as CATSRADTYEQYF.